Following are 24 T cell receptor beta chains from one sample sequenced in a study of T cell changes during pregnancy in multiple sclerosis. Assay: immunoSEQ multiplex PCR; the TCRdb copy retains only in-frame clones and omits some. The sample carries approximately 100,000 clones, about 90% recorded once. The specimen comprised peripheral blood, sampled after pregnancy. The receptors stem from a female donor with multiple sclerosis, enrolled in a pregnancy study.

The CDR3 region has the DNA TGTGCCAGCAGTGGAGGGGGCGTCAGCCAGCCCCAGCATTTT. It translates to CASSGGGVSQPQHF. The V call is TRBV6-1, the J call TRBJ1-5; 7 nucleotides match TRBD1. Unmatched junction bases numbered 7, after V lost 4 bases and J lost 7 bases. Germline V gene lookup returns CDR1 MNHNS and CDR2 SASEGT. This CDR3 has 14 residues.

This chain links TRBV4-1 with TRBJ2-2; 7 bases align to TRBD1. The V segment lost 4 bases and the J segment 0 bases; nucleotides outside the gene matches: 2. Germline V lookup: CDR1 MGHRA, CDR2 YSYEKL. This CDR3 comprises 15 residues. The CDR3 is CASSRDSSNTGELFF. The CDR3 DNA reads as TGCGCCAGCAGCCGGGACAGCTCGAACACCGGGGAGCTGTTTTTT.

This chain links TRBV9 with TRBJ2-1; tentative D call: TRBD2 (6 bases). Per the germline V gene, CDR1 is SGDLS and CDR2 is YYNGEE. The CDR3 sequence is 16 residues long. Trimming pared 0 bases from V and 0 bases from J, leaving 10 bases between. The DNA of the CDR3 is TGTGCCAGCAGCGTAGACGTGGGGGGCTCCTACAATGAGCAGTTCTTC. Translated, it gives CASSVDVGGSYNEQFF.

The CDR3 here is CASSLLPGLTDTQYF. In DNA, the CDR3 is TGTGCCAGCAGTTTATTGCCAGGGTTGACAGATACGCAGTATTTT. The chain combines TRBV28 with TRBJ2-3; TRBD1 might be the D (5 bases). The germline gives CDR1 MDHEN, CDR2 SYDVKM. The CDR3 contains 15 residues. Trimming pared 1 base from V and 3 bases from J, leaving 11 bases between.

Here the CDR3 reads CSVEVGSGRAFDTQYF. CDR3 nucleotide sequence: TGCAGCGTTGAAGTAGGGAGCGGGAGGGCCTTCGATACGCAGTATTTT. The chain uses TRBV29-1 and TRBJ2-3; 10 nucleotides align to TRBD2. Trimming removed 1 base from V and 6 bases from J; junction bases left unmatched: 10. CDR3 length equals 16 residues. Germline values: CDR1 SQVTM, CDR2 ANQGSEA.

The gene calls are TRBV6-5 and TRBJ2-7, with 7 bases aligning to TRBD2. Germline-derived CDR1 and CDR2 are MNHEY and SVGAGI. The CDR3 runs to 13 residues. V shed 6 bases, J shed 6 bases, and the junction held 8 bases outside the gene matches. The CDR3 is CASSPPPGGEQYF. CDR3 DNA sequence: TGTGCCAGCAGCCCCCCTCCGGGGGGCGAGCAGTACTTC.

The V call is TRBV9, the J call TRBJ2-1, with D possibly matching TRBD2 (6 bases). V was trimmed by 4 bases and J by 3 bases, leaving 32 bases between them. Germline CDR1 reads SGDLS; CDR2 reads YYNGEE. This CDR3 has 21 residues. The CDR3 reads CASSLRIRDSVEGGFYNEQFF. DNA for the CDR3: TGTGCCAGCAGCCTACGGATCCGGGACTCCGTCGAAGGTGGGTTCTACAATGAGCAGTTCTTC. Full variable domain (outside the CDR3, taken from reference TRBV9 and TRBJ2-1): DSGVTQTPKHLITATGQRVTLRCSPRSGDLSVYWYQQSLDQGLQFLIQYYNGEERAKGNILERFSAQQFPDLHSELNLSSLELGDSALYFCASSLRIRDSVEGGFYNEQFFGPGTRLTVL.

The rearrangement links TRBV6-4 to TRBJ1-5; D is possibly TRBD1 (6 bases). This CDR3 contains 15 residues. V was pared by 10 bases and J by 1 base, with 17 bases between. From germline, CDR1 is MRHNA and CDR2 SNTAGT. CDR3 sequence reads: CATTNRDRSNQPQHF. CDR3 DNA sequence: TGTGCCACCACAAACAGGGATAGGAGCAATCAGCCCCAGCATTTT.

This clone was seen once. V and J are TRBV4-3 and TRBJ1-1; 8 bases align to TRBD1. CDR1 is LGHNA and CDR2 is YSLEER in the germline V gene. With 0 bases clipped from V and 3 bases from J, the junction kept 3 bases outside the gene matches. The CDR3 length is 15 residues. CDR3 amino acids: CASSQEPGGYTEAFF. The CDR3 DNA sequence: TGCGCCAGCAGCCAAGAACCAGGGGGCTACACTGAAGCTTTCTTT.

J is TRBJ1-4 and V is TRBV4-3, with D unclear. Germline CDR1 and CDR2: LGHNA and YSLEER. The CDR3 is made up of 15 amino acids. Trimming took 1 base from V and 4 from J, leaving 10 bases between them. CDR3 sequence reads: CASSQGYSFNEKLFF. CDR3 bases: TGCGCCAGCAGCCAAGGCTACAGCTTTAATGAAAAACTGTTTTTT.

J is TRBJ1-2 and V is TRBV10-3; D perhaps matches TRBD1 (5 bases). V lost 10 bases and J 8 bases, leaving 17 bases between the germline ends. The CDR3 length is 12 residues. The germline V gene has CDR1 ENHRY and CDR2 SYGVKD. The CDR3 DNA follows: TGTGCCAGCTCATCAGCTTCAGGGGGCTACACCTTC. Residues: CASSSASGGYTF.

The J gene is TRBJ1-4, the V gene TRBV15; no definite D call. Trimming took 0 bases from V and 8 from J, leaving 7 bases between them. The CDR3 runs 13 residues. CDR1 is LNHNV, CDR2 YYDKDF, per germline (reference sequence). CDR3 region: CATSRDPEEKLFF. Written as DNA, the CDR3 is TGTGCCACCAGCAGAGATCCGGAGGAAAAACTGTTTTTT.

V is TRBV28 and J is TRBJ1-5; the D is unclear. This CDR3 is 12 amino acids long. Germline CDR1 is MDHEN and CDR2 is SYDVKM. V dropped 7 bases and J dropped 5 bases, with 9 bases sitting between them. The CDR3 protein is CASKSMDQPQHF. In DNA form, the CDR3 reads TGTGCCAGCAAGAGTATGGATCAGCCCCAGCATTTT.

V and J are TRBV6-5 and TRBJ1-2; 7 bases map to TRBD1. The CDR3 has 15 residues. CDR1 is MNHEY and CDR2 is SVGAGI in the germline V gene. The V gene end was trimmed by 2 bases and the J gene end by 6 bases; junction bases not matched to a gene: 9. CDR3 sequence (DNA): TGTGCCAGCAGTTACCTGCCCGGACAGGCAAATGGCTACACCTTC. Protein sequence: CASSYLPGQANGYTF.

This clone was detected once. V and J are TRBV5-3 and TRBJ2-1; 13 bases fit TRBD2. TRBV5-3 is an ORF for which the function is uncertain. V lost 0 bases, J lost 0 bases, and 3 bases stayed unmatched. The CDR3 consists of 18 residues. In DNA form, the CDR3 reads TGTGCCAGAAGCTTGGAACTAGCGGGAGGGAGCTCCTACAATGAGCAGTTCTTC. Protein sequence: CARSLELAGGSSYNEQFF.

This clone was picked up one time. This chain joins TRBV7-2 and TRBJ1-3; 10 bases agree with TRBD1. This CDR3 has 16 residues. V lost 2 bases and J lost 4; bases outside the gene matches: 5. CDR1 is SGHTA, CDR2 FQGNSA, per germline. In DNA, the CDR3 is TGTGCCAGCAGCTTAAACGACAGGGGGCTCGGAAACACCATATATTTT. It is translated as CASSLNDRGLGNTIYF.

V usage is TRBV27 and J usage is TRBJ1-4; TRBD1 agrees at 10 bases. The CDR3 is made up of 14 amino acids. Germline assignment: CDR1 MNHEY and CDR2 SMNVEV (reference sequence). V lost 6 bases to trimming and J lost 8 bases; unmatched junction nucleotides: 6. The CDR3 DNA follows: TGTGCCAGCAGCAGGACAGGGGGAATCGAAAAACTGTTTTTT. Its protein product is CASSRTGGIEKLFF.

This chain uses TRBV7-3 with TRBJ2-3; 7 nucleotides line up with TRBD2. CDR1 is SGHTA, CDR2 FQGTGA, per germline. V shed 2 bases, J shed 4 bases, and the junction held 9 bases outside the gene matches. CDR3 length equals 16 residues. CDR3 loop: CASSLSGGSRSDTQYF. As DNA, the CDR3 is TGTGCCAGCAGCTTATCGGGCGGGAGTAGGTCAGATACGCAGTATTTT.

J is TRBJ2-3 and V is TRBV18; TRBD1 agrees at 7 bases. Losses at the gene ends were 3 bases for V and 2 bases for J; bases not matched to a gene: 11. CDR1 and CDR2 from the germline V gene are KGHSH and LQKENI. The CDR3 is 17 residues long. The CDR3 DNA sequence: TGTGCCAGCTCACCTACATGGACAGGTTCGGCCACAGATACGCAGTATTTT. It is translated as CASSPTWTGSATDTQYF. Supplemented by reference TRBV18 and TRBJ2-3, the full variable domain reads NAGVMQNPRHLVRRRGQEARLRCSPMKGHSHVYWYRQLPEEGLKFMVYLQKENIIDESGMPKERFSAEFPKEGPSILRIQQVVRGDSAAYFCASSPTWTGSATDTQYFGPGTRLTVL.

The J gene is TRBJ2-3, the V gene TRBV7-9; 7 nucleotides agree with TRBD2. This CDR3 spans 19 amino acids. The germline V gene has CDR1 SEHNR and CDR2 FQNEAQ (reference sequence). J lost 6 bases, V lost 0 bases, and 18 bases had no gene match. CDR3 protein: CASSLAVGIAGSKPDTQYF. In nucleotides, the CDR3 is TGTGCCAGCAGCTTAGCGGTAGGAATAGCGGGCTCCAAGCCGGATACGCAGTATTTT.

The chain links TRBV7-2 to TRBJ1-5; tentative D call: TRBD1 (6 bases). Per the germline V gene, CDR1 is SGHTA and CDR2 is FQGNSA. V dropped 2 bases and J dropped 5 bases, with 16 bases sitting between them. The CDR3 has 16 amino acids. CDR3 DNA sequence: TGTGCCAGCAGCTTATATTCCGGGACATGGGATCAGCCCCAGCATTTT. Residues: CASSLYSGTWDQPQHF.

Only one count was recorded for this clone. The V call is TRBV7-2, the J call TRBJ2-1, with 9 bases lining up with TRBD2. Trimming removed 4 bases from V and 6 bases from J; junction bases left unmatched: 7. Germline-derived CDR1 and CDR2 are SGHTA and FQGNSA. The CDR3 loop spans 15 amino acids. The CDR3 loop reads CASSSGLARPNEQFF. The CDR3 DNA reads as TGTGCCAGCAGCTCGGGACTAGCCCGCCCCAATGAGCAGTTCTTC.

This chain uses TRBV5-1 with TRBJ2-5; a weak D match, TRBD1 (6 bases). V shed 0 bases and J shed 2 bases, with 14 bases lying between them. In germline, CDR1 is SGHRS, CDR2 YFSETQ. CDR3 size: 16 residues. The CDR3 sequence: CASSLVLTGKQETQYF. The DNA for the CDR3 is TGCGCCAGCAGCTTGGTGCTTACAGGGAAACAAGAGACCCAGTACTTC.

CDR3 region: CASSLGTSGREETQYF. In nucleotides, the CDR3 is TGTGCCAGCAGCTTGGGGACTAGCGGGAGGGAAGAGACCCAGTACTTC. The V call is TRBV7-9, the J call TRBJ2-5; 16 bases align to TRBD2. The length of the CDR3 is 16 residues. Germline CDR1 SEHNR, CDR2 FQNEAQ (reference sequence). V was clipped by 3 bases and J by 3 bases; unmatched bases: 1.